The source of this T cell receptor (beta chain) is a study of T cells in Graves' hyperthyroidism and ophthalmopathy. Background on the study: Before treatment of any kind, peripheral blood was taken at initial diagnosis.

The study's findings and limits: Expanded thyroid clonotypes (above 0.001) were mostly also found in blood. Patients with ophthalmopathy were separated from those with stable hyperthyroidism by a 13 V-J model.

RNA transcripts were the template for amplifying TCR beta CDR3 regions. HTBI primers were used for first-round RT-PCR of the TCR CDR3. Each CDR3 protein gets one entry after TCRdb re-called the multiplex PCR reads with MiXCR. The sample has 350,000 to 400,000 distinct CDR3 sequences, about 15% seen once. Worth noting for this clonotype: Antigen unknown.

The V gene's germline CDR1 is SGHTA and CDR2 FQGNSA. The trim removed 1 base at V and 9 bases at J, leaving 8 bases unmatched. The CDR3 totals 15 residues. Each patient was aged 18 to 65 and had newly diagnosed hyperthyroidism of under 2 months' duration. This sequence joins TRBV7-2 and TRBJ2-7; TRBD2 agrees at 11 bases. The sequenced sample was blood. This TCR was sampled from a woman in her twenties or thirties with Graves' hyperthyroidism. CDR3: CASSLESTSGRGQYF. CDR3 nucleotide sequence: TGTGCCAGCAGCTTAGAATCCACTAGCGGGAGAGGGCAGTACTTC.